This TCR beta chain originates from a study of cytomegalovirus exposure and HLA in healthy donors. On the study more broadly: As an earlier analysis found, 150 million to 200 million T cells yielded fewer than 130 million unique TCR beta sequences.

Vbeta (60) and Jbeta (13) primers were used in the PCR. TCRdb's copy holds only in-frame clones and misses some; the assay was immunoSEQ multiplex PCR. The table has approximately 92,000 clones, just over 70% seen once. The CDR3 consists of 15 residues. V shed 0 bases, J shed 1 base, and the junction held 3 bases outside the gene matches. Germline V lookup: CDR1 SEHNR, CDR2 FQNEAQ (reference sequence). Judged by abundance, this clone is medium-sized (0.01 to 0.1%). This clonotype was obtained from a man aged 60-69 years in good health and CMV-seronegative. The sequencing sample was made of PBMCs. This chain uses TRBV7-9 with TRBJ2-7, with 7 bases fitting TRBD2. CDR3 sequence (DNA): TGTGCCAGCAGCTTAGCCCTAGCGGAGTCCTACGAGCAGTACTTC. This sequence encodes CASSLALAESYEQYF. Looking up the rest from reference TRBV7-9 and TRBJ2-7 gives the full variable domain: DTGVSQNPRHKITKRGQNVTFRCDPISEHNRLYWYRQTLGQGPEFLTYFQNEAQLEKSRLLSDRFSAERPKGSFSTLEIQRTEQGDSAMYLCASSLALAESYEQYFGPGTRLTVT.